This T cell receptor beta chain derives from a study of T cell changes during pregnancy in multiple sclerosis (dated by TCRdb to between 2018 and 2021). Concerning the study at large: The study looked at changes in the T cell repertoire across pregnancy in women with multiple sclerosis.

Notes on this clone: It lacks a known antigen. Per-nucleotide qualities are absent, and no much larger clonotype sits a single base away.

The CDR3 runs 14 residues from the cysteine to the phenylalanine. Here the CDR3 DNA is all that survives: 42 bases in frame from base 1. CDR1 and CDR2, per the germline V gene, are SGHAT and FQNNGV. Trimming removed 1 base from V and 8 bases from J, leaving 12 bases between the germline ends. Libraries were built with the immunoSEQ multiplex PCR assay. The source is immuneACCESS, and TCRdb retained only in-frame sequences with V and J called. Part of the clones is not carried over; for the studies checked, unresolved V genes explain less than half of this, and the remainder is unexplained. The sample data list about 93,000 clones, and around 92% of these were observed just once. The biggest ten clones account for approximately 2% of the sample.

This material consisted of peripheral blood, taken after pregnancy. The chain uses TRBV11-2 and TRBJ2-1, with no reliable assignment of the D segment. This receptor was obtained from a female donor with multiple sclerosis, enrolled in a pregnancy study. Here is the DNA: TGTGCCAGCAGCTTAGTACTCTCAGGCGATGAGCAGTTCTTC. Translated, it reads CASSLVLSGDEQFF.